A single T cell receptor (beta chain) is shown here with its context. What it binds is not known. TCRdb's table, derived via immunoSEQ multiplex PCR, lists solely in-frame clones and lacks some. The sample yields about 240,000 clones, around 81% seen once. The data were taken from a study of Tregs in tolerant kidney transplant recipients. General study findings and limits: Few patients were studied, so findings need validation in larger groups. Activated donor B cell expansion appeared to reveal the most relevant donor-specific TCRbeta repertoire.

The germline V gene has CDR1 SNHLY and CDR2 FYNNEI. V was clipped by 2 bases and J by 6 bases, with 17 bases between them. The CDR3 length is 16 residues. This TCR was sampled from a human donor in good health. The chain combines TRBV2 with TRBJ1-5; no definite D call. The sample taken for sequencing was CD4+ T cells from blood. The CDR3 reads CASSETEWGRAQPQHF. CDR3 coding DNA: TGTGCCAGCAGTGAAACAGAATGGGGAAGGGCTCAGCCCCAGCATTTT.